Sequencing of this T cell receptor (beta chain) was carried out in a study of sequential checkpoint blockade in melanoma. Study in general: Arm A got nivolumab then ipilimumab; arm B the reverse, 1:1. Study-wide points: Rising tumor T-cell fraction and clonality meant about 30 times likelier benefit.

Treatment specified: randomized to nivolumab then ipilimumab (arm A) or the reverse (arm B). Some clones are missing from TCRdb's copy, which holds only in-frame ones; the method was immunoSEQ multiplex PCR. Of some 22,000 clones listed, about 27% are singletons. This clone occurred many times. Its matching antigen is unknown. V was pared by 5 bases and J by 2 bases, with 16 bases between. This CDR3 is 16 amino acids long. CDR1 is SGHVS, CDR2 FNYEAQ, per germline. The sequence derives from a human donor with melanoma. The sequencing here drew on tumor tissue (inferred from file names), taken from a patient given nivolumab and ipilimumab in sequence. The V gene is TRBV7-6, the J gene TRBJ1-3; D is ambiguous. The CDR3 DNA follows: TGTGCCAGCAGCCCCCGAGGAGGCCTAACTGGAAACACCATATATTTT. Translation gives CASSPRGGLTGNTIYF.